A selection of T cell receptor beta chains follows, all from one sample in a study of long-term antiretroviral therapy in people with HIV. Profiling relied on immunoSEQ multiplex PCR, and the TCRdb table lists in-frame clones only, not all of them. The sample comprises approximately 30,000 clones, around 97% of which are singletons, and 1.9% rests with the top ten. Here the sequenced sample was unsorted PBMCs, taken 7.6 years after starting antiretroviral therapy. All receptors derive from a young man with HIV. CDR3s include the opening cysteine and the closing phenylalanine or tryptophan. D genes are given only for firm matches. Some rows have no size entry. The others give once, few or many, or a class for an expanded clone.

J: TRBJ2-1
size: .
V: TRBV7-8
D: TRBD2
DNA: TGTGCCAGCGGGAAAAGCGGGGGACATGAGCAGTTCTTC
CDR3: CASGKSGGHEQFF

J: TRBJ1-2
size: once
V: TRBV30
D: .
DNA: TGTGCCTCATATGGCTACACCTTC
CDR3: CASYGYTF

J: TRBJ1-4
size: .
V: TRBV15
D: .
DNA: TGTGCCACCAGCAAAGGGGTCTCTGAAAAACTGTTTTTT
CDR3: CATSKGVSEKLFF

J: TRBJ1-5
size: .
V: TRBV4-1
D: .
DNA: TGCGCCAGCAGCCCACAGTCAGACATACGAAATCAGCCCCAGCATTTT
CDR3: CASSPQSDIRNQPQHF

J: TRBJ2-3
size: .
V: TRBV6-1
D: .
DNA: TGTGCCAGCAGTGGGGGTCGGACCGCAGATACGCAGTATTTT
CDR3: CASSGGRTADTQYF

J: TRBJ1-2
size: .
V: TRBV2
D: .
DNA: TGTGCCAGCAGTGATAGGGCCTCCCCCTTCTATGGCTACACCTTC
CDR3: CASSDRASPFYGYTF

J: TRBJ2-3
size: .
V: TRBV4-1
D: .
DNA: TGCGCCAGCAGCCAAGAGAGTTTGAGCGGCACAGATACGCAGTATTTT
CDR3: CASSQESLSGTDTQYF

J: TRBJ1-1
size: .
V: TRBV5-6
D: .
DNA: TGTGCCAGCAGCAAGCTGGACAGACGGAACACTGAAGCTTTCTTT
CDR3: CASSKLDRRNTEAFF

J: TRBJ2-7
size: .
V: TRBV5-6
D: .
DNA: TGTGCCAGCAGCTTGGGCGCCAGCGCGAGGGAGCAGTACTTC
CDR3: CASSLGASAREQYF

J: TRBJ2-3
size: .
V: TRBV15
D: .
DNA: TGTGCCACCAGCAGAGATCAGGGGTTCGACACAGATACGCAGTATTTT
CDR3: CATSRDQGFDTDTQYF

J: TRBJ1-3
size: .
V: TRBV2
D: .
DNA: TGTGCCAGCAGTGAAGCAAACTTCTCTGGAAACACCATATATTTT
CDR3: CASSEANFSGNTIYF

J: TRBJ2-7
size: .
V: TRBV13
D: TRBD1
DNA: TGTGCCAGCAGCCCTCGTAGGACAGGCCTCTACGAGCAGTACTTC
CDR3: CASSPRRTGLYEQYF

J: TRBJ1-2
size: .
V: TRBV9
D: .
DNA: TGTGCCAGCAGCATCCGGGATCATGGCTACACCTTC
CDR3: CASSIRDHGYTF

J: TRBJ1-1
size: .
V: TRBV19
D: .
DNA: TGTGCCAGTATACTGGGCGATGGGGTAACAGCTTTCTTT
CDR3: CASILGDGVTAFF

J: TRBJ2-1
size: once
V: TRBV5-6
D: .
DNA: TGTGCCAGCAGCCCTGTACTCGGGATTCCCAATGAGCAGTTCTTC
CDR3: CASSPVLGIPNEQFF

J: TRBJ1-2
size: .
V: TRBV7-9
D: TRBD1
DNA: TGTGCCAGCAGCTTAACCGGGACAGGATATGGGGATAACTATGGCTACACCTTC
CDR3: CASSLTGTGYGDNYGYTF

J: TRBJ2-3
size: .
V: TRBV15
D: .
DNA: TGTGCCACCAGCAGCCCAGAGGACGGCTTGTTGGGGCAGTATTTT
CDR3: CATSSPEDGLLGQYF

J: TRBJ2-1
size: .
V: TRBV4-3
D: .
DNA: TGCGCCAGCAGACAGGGACTGCTCACCTACAATGAGCAGTTCTTC
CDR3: CASRQGLLTYNEQFF

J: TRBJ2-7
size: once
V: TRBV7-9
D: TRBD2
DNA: TGTGCCAGCAGCCCAACCCCCGCGGGGGGAGCCTACGAGCAGTACTTC
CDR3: CASSPTPAGGAYEQYF

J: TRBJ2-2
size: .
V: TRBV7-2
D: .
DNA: TGTGCCAGCAGCCCTCAGCGCGCGAACACCGGGGAGCTGTTTTTT
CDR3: CASSPQRANTGELFF

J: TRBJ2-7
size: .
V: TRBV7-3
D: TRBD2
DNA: TGTGCCAGCAGCTTAAGTTCCGCGGGGGACTCCTACGAGCAGTACTTC
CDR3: CASSLSSAGDSYEQYF

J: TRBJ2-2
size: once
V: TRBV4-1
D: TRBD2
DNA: TGCGCCAGCAGCCGAGACCTAGCGGGAGCTGGCACCGGGGAGCTGTTTTTT
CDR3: CASSRDLAGAGTGELFF

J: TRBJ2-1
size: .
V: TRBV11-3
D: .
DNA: TGTGCCAGCAGCCCAACTATAAAGGGACTGGAGCAGTTCTTC
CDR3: CASSPTIKGLEQFF

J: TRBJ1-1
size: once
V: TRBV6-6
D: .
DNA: TGTGCCAGCTCGGGGGCGGTGGCTTTCTTT
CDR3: CASSGAVAFF

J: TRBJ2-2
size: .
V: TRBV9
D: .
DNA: TGTGCCAGCAGCGTAAGGTCGGGCGGGGAGCTGTTTTTT
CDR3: CASSVRSGGELFF

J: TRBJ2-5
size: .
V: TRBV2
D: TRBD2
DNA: TGTGCCAGCAGTGAAGCTAGCGGGGGTGGGACCCAGTACTTC
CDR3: CASSEASGGGTQYF

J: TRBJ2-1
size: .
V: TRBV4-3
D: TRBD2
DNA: TGCGCCAGCAGCCACCAACTAGCGGGGAGTCCCTACAATGAGCAGTTCTTC
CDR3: CASSHQLAGSPYNEQFF

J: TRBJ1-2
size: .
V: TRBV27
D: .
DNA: TGTGCCAGCCAGGGGCCTTGGGGTGGCTACACCTTC
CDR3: CASQGPWGGYTF

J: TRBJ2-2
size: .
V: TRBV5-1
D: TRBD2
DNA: TGCGCCAGCAGCGCAAGCGGGGCGGGCACCGGGGAGCTGTTTTTT
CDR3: CASSASGAGTGELFF

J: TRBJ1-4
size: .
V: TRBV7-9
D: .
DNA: TGTGCCAGCAGCTTAGATGAAAAACTGTTTTTT
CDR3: CASSLDEKLFF

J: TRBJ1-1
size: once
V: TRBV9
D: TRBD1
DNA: TGTGCCAGCAGCGGAGGGACAGGGAATGCGGGGACTGAAGCTTTCTTT
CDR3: CASSGGTGNAGTEAFF

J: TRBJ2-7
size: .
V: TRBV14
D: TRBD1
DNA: TGTGCCAGCAGCCAAGACGTCGGACAGGCAAGATCCGAGCAGTACTTC
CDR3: CASSQDVGQARSEQYF

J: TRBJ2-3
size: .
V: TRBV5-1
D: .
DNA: TGCGCCAGCAGCGCGGGACTCAGCACAGATACGCAGTATTTT
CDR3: CASSAGLSTDTQYF

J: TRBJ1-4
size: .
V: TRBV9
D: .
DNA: TGTGCCAGCAGCGTAGTCGGGGGCCCGGGGGAAAAACTGTTTTTT
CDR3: CASSVVGGPGEKLFF

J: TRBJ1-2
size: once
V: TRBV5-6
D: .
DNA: TGTGCCAGCACCCAGATAAACTATGGCTACACCTTC
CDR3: CASTQINYGYTF

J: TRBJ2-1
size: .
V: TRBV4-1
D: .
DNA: TGCGCCAGCAGCCCTGAACAGGGAGACAATGAGCAGTTCTTC
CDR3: CASSPEQGDNEQFF

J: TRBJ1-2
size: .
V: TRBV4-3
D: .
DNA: TGCGCCAGCAGCCAACATTCGGACAGCCGGGGAAACTATGGCTACACCTTC
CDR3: CASSQHSDSRGNYGYTF

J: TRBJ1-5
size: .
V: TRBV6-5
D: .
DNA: TGTGCCAGCAGTTACGGGGATGCTCAGCCCCAGCATTTT
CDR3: CASSYGDAQPQHF